The sequence of this T cell receptor beta chain was determined in a study of cytomegalovirus exposure and HLA in healthy donors. Broader study findings: Rare sequences made up most TCRs, while some public TCRs were found in many donors. Confirmation in vitro established that a few CMV-associated chains were specific for CMV antigens. First-cohort TCR clusters tended to co-occur in the 90 to 150 validation repertoires, a later analysis found.

The CDR3 consists of 13 residues. The V end lost 8 bases, the J end lost 2 bases, and 12 bases lay between the germline ends. CDR1 and CDR2 (germline): SNHLY, FYNNEI. While the first cohort had around 700 subjects, the donors belonged to the separate validation cohort of over a hundred subjects. Using immunoSEQ multiplex PCR, the repertoire was profiled, and TCRdb retains in-frame clones only, with some absent. Among about 44,000 clones listed, under 95% were seen once. With regard to this clone: Its antigen is not identified.

The sequenced sample was PBMCs. This TCR was sampled from a young woman in good health and CMV-seronegative. The chain is built from TRBV2 and TRBJ2-5, with D maybe TRBD1 (6 bases). The CDR3 loop reads CASRWTVQETQYF. The CDR3 nucleotides read TGTGCCAGCCGATGGACAGTGCAAGAGACCCAGTACTTC.